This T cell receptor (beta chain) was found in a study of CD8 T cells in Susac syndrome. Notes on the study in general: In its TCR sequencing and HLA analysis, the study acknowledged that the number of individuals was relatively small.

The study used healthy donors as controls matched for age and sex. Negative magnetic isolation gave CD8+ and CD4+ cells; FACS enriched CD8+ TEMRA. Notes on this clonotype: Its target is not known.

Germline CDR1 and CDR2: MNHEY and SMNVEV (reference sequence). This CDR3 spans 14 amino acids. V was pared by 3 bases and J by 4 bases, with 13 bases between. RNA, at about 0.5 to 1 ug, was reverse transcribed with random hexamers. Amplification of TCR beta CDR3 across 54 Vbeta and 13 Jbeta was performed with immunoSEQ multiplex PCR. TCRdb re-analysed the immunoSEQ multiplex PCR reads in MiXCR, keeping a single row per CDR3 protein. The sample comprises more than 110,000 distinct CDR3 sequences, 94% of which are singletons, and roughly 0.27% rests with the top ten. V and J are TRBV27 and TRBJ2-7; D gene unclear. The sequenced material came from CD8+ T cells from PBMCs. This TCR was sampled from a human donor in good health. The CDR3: CASSFRAKTYEQYF. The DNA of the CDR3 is TGTGCCAGCAGTTTTAGGGCAAAGACTTACGAGCAGTACTTC.